This T cell receptor (beta chain) appears in the sequencing data of a study of neurological immune-mediated disorders. This clonotype has at least ten counts. MiXCR, run by TCRdb on the 5' RACE reads, gives a single entry per CDR3 protein. The sample has tens of thousands of distinct CDR3 sequences; under 5.5% are singletons. Deletions cut 2 bases from V and 9 bases from J, with 11 bases between. The length of the CDR3 is 13 residues. The chain is built from TRBV12-3 or TRBV12-4 and TRBJ2-1; D uncertain. Sequenced: PBMCs. The source is a woman in her 70s with multiple sclerosis. The CDR3 DNA reads as TGTGCCAGCAGTTTACATCCCATGGGTGAGCAGTTCTTC. Residues: CASSLHPMGEQFF.